These 11 T cell receptor beta chains came from one sample sequenced in a study of T cells in localized non-small cell lung cancer. TCRdb's table, derived via immunoSEQ multiplex PCR, lists solely in-frame clones and lacks some. Of around 33,000 clones listed, around 88% were seen once; the top ten hold roughly 6.5%. The sequenced sample was peripheral blood, obtained before any cancer treatment. The receptors were sampled from a woman aged 35 to 70 with stage I lung adenocarcinoma.

The chain joins TRBV4-2 to TRBJ1-2; 8 bases align to TRBD1. The CDR3 totals 14 residues. V was clipped by 3 bases and J by 7 bases; unmatched bases: 7. Germline CDR1 reads LGHNA; CDR2 reads YNFKEQ. The CDR3 region is CASSQAGGSPGYTF. The CDR3 coding sequence is TGTGCCAGCAGCCAGGCAGGGGGCTCTCCTGGCTACACCTTC.

The chain uses TRBV6-5 and TRBJ2-2, with 11 bases matching TRBD1. J gave up 5 bases and V 6 bases, and 5 bases lay outside the gene matches. The germline V gene has CDR1 MNHEY and CDR2 SVGAGI. The CDR3 is 15 residues long. The CDR3 sequence is CASRTRDRGTGELFF. The CDR3 DNA follows: TGTGCCAGCAGGACCCGGGACAGGGGGACCGGGGAGCTGTTTTTT.

This clone has a single count. CDR3 sequence (DNA): TGTGCCAGCAGCTTAGGGTTCTACGAGCAGTACTTC. Protein sequence: CASSLGFYEQYF. The V gene is TRBV7-2, the J gene TRBJ2-7; no clear D gene. The CDR3 has 12 residues. V lost 1 base and J lost 3, with 4 bases in between. Germline V gene lookup returns CDR1 SGHTA and CDR2 FQGNSA.

The rearrangement links TRBV4-3 to TRBJ1-6; D remains unclear. Germline-derived CDR1 and CDR2 are LGHNA and YSLEER. V dropped 0 bases and J dropped 7 bases, with 10 bases sitting between them. The CDR3 runs 15 residues. This chain's CDR3 is CASSQDPHLNSPLHF. DNA for the CDR3: TGCGCCAGCAGCCAAGACCCTCACTTAAATTCACCCCTCCACTTT.

The chain joins TRBV7-3 to TRBJ2-1; 13 bases match TRBD2. This CDR3 has 20 amino acids. Looked up from germline, CDR1 is SGHTA and CDR2 is FQGTGA. The J segment lost 0 bases and the V segment lost 5 bases, leaving 13 bases of the junction unmatched. The CDR3 DNA reads as TGTGCCAGCAGCCGTCTCGGACTAGCGGGGGCCGCAAGCTCCTACAATGAGCAGTTCTTC. Protein product: CASSRLGLAGAASSYNEQFF.

The chain carries TRBV6-1 and TRBJ1-2; 8 bases fit TRBD1. The germline gives CDR1 MNHNS, CDR2 SASEGT. The V and J ends lost 4 bases and 8 bases, in that order; junction bases with no gene match: 3. This CDR3 contains 12 residues. CDR3 residues: CASSGQGYGYTF. The CDR3 region has the DNA TGTGCCAGCAGTGGACAGGGGTACGGCTACACCTTC.

The CDR3 DNA reads as TGTGCCAGCAGGGGACAGACAGTCTATGGCTACACCTTC. Protein product: CASRGQTVYGYTF. The chain uses TRBV2 and TRBJ1-2; 7 bases align to TRBD1. V lost 6 bases and J lost 4; bases outside the gene matches: 5. Germline V gene data show CDR1 as SNHLY and CDR2 as FYNNEI. This CDR3 has 13 residues.

The chain uses TRBV10-1 and TRBJ2-2; no clear D. Trimming removed 0 bases from V and 8 bases from J, with 7 bases in between. Germline V gene data show CDR1 as WNHNN and CDR2 as SYGVQD (reference sequence). There are 13 residues in the CDR3. The CDR3 bases are TGCGCCAGCAGTGAGTCGTACCAGGGGGAGCTGTTTTTT. Translation: CASSESYQGELFF.

The chain is built from TRBV7-8 and TRBJ1-6; 7 bases agree with TRBD1. From germline, CDR1 is SGHVS and CDR2 FQNEAQ. The CDR3 has 15 residues. The trim removed 4 bases at V and 10 bases at J, leaving 10 bases unmatched. CDR3 in amino acids: CASSSDRVGGSPLHF. In DNA, the CDR3 is TGTGCCAGCAGCTCCGACAGGGTAGGAGGATCACCCCTCCACTTT.

This clone is a singleton in its sample. The rearrangement joins TRBV5-5 to TRBJ1-1; D is undetermined. In germline, CDR1 is SGHKS, CDR2 YYEKEE (reference sequence). Trimming stripped 1 base from V and 1 base from J, with 14 bases between. The CDR3 totals 16 residues. The CDR3 DNA reads as TGTGCCAGCAGCTTGACTACCCAGGTCCAGAACACTGAAGCTTTCTTT. As protein: CASSLTTQVQNTEAFF.

V and J are TRBV19 and TRBJ1-5, with TRBD1 as a possible D gene (6 bases). From germline, CDR1 is LNHDA and CDR2 SQIVND (reference sequence). CDR3 length equals 20 residues. V lost 0 bases to trimming and J lost 0 bases, with 21 bases between them. CDR3 sequence: CASSIDLVSDRSYSNQPQHF. The CDR3 DNA reads as TGTGCCAGTAGTATAGATTTGGTATCCGACAGGAGTTATAGCAATCAGCCCCAGCATTTT.